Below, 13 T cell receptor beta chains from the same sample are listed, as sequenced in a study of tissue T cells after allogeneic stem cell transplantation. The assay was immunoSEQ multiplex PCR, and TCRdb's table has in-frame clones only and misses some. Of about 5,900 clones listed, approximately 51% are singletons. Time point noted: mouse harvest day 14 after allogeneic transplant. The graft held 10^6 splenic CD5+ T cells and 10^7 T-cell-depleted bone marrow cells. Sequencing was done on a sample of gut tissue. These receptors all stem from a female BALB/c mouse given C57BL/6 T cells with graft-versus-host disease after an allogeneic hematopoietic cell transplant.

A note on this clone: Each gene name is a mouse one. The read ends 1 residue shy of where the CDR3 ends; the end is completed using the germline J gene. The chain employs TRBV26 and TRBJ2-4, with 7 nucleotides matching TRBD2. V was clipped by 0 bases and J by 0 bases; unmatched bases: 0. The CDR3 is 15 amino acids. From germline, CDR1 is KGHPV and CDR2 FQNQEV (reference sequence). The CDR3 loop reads CASSLSWGSQNTLYF. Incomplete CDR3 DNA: TGTGCCAGCAGTCTGTCCTGGGGGAGTCAAAACACCTTGTAC.

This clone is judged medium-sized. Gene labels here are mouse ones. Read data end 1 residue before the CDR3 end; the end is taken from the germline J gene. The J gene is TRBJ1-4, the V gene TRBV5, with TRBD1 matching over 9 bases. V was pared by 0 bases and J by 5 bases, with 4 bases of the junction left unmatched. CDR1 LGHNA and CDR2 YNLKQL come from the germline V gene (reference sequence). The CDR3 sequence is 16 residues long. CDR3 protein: CASSQEVGQGNERLFF. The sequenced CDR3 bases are TGTGCCAGCAGCCAAGAGGTGGGACAGGGAAACGAAAGATTATTT.

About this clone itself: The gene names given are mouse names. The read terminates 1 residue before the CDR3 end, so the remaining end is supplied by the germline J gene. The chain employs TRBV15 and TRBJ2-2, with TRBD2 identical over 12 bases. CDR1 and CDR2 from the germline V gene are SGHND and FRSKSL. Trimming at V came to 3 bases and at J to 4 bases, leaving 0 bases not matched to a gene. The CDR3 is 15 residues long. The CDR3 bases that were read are TGTGCCAGCAGTTTGACTGGGGGGGCCACCGGGCAGCTCTAC. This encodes CASSLTGGATGQLY. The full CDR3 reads CASSLTGGATGQLYF.

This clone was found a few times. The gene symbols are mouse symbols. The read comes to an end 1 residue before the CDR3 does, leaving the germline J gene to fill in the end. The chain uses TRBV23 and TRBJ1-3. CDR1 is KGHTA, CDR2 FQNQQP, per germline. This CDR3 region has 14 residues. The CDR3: CSSSQGASGNTLYF. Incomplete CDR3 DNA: TGCTCCAGCAGTCAGGGGGCTTCTGGAAATACGCTCTAT. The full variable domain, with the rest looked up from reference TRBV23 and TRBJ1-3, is DAAVTQKPRYLIKMKGQEAEMKCIPEKGHTAVFWYQQKQSKELKFLIYFQNQQPLDQIDMVKERFSAVCPSSSLCSLGIRTCEAEDSALYLCSSSQGASGNTLYFGEGSRLIVV.

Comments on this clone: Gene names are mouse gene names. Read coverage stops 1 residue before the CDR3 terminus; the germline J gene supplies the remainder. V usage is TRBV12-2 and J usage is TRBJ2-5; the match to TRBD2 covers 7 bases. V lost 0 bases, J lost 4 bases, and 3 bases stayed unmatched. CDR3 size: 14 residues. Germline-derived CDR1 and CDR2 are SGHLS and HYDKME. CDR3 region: CASSLGWGEDTQYF. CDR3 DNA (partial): TGTGCCAGCTCTCTCGGGTGGGGGGAAGACACCCAGTAC.

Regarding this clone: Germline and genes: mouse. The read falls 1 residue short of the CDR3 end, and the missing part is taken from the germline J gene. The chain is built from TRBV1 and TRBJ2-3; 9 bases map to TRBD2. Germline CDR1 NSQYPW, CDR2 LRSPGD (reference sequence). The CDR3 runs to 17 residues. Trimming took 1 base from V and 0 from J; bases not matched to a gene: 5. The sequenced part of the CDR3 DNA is TGCACCTGCAGTGCAGGTAGACTGGGGGCTAGTGCAGAAACGCTGTAT. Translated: CTCSAGRLGASAETLY. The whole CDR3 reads CTCSAGRLGASAETLYF.

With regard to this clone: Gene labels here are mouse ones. The part of the CDR3 DNA that was read is TGTGCCAGCAGTCTGCTGGGGGGATCAAACACCGGGCAGCTCTAC. It is translated as CASSLLGGSNTGQLY. The full-length CDR3 reads as CASSLLGGSNTGQLYF. This chain connects TRBV26 to TRBJ2-2, with TRBD2 matching over 8 bases. The read stops 1 residue short of the end of the CDR3; the missing end is completed from the germline J gene. Germline assignment: CDR1 KGHPV and CDR2 FQNQEV (reference sequence). Losses at the gene ends were 2 bases for V and 0 bases for J; bases not matched to a gene: 2. CDR3 size: 16 residues.

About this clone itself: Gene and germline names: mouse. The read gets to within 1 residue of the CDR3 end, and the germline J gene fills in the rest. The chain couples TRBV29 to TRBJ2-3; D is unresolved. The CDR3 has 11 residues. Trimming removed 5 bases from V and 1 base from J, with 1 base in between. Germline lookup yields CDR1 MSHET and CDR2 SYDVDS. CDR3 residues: CASSGAETLYF. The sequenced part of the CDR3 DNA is TGTGCTAGCAGTGGTGCAGAAACGCTGTAT. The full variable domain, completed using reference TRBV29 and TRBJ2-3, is DMKVTQMPRYLIKRMGENVLLECGQDMSHETMYWYRQDPGLGLQLIYISYDVDSNSEGDIPKGYRVSRKKREHFSLILDSAKTNQTSVYFCASSGAETLYFGSGTRLTVL.

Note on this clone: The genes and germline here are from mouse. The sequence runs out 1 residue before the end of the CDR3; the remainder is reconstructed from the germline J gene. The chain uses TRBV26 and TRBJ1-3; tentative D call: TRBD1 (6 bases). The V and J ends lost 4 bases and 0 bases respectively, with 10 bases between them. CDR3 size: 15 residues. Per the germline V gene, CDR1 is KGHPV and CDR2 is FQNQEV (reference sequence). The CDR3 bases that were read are TGTGCCAGCAGTCCCGGACAGTTTTCTGGAAATACGCTCTAT. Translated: CASSPGQFSGNTLY. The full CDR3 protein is CASSPGQFSGNTLYF.

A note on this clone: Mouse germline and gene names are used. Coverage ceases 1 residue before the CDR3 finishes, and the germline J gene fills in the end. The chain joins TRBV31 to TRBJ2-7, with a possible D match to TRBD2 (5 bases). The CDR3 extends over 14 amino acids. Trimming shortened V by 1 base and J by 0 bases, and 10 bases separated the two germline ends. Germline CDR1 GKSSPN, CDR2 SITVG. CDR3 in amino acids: CAWSPWESSYEQYF. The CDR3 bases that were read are TGTGCCTGGAGTCCCTGGGAGAGCTCCTATGAACAGTAC. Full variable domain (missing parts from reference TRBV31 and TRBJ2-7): AQTIHQWPVAEIKAVGSPLSLGCTIKGKSSPNLYWYWQATGGTLQQLFYSITVGQVESVVQLNLSASRPKDDQFILSTEKLLLSHSGFYLCAWSPWESSYEQYFGPGTRLTVL.

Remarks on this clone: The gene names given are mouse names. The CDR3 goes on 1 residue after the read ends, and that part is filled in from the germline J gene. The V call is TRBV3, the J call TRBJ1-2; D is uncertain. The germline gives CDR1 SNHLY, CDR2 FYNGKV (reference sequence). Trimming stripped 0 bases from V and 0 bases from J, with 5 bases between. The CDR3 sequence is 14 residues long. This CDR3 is CASSLANANSDYTF. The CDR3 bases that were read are TGTGCCAGCAGCTTAGCCAATGCAAACTCCGACTACACC.

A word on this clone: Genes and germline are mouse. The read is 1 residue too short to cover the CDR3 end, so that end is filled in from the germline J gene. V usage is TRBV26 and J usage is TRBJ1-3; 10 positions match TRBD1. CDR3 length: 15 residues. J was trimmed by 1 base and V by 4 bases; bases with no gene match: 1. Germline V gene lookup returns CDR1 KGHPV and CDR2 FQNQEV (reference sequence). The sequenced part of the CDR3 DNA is TGTGCCAGCAGTCGACAGGGGGCCTCTGGAAATACGCTCTAT. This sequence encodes CASSRQGASGNTLY. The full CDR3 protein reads CASSRQGASGNTLYF.

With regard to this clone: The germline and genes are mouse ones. The sequenced part of the CDR3 DNA is TGTGCAAGCAGCTTAGAGGCGGGGGCTGAGCAGTTC. Translating gives CASSLEAGAEQF. The whole CDR3 protein reads CASSLEAGAEQFF. The genes are TRBV16 and TRBJ2-1; D gene ambiguous. The read terminates 1 residue ahead of where the CDR3 ends, so the germline J gene completes it. CDR3 length: 13 amino acids. V lost 0 bases, J lost 7 bases, and 7 bases lay in between. Germline V gives CDR1 SGHSA, CDR2 FRNQAP.